This T cell receptor beta chain was sequenced for a study of T cells after yellow fever vaccination. Germline V gene lookup returns CDR1 SGHRS and CDR2 YFSETQ. Trimming removed 0 bases at V and 12 bases at J, with 19 bases between. There are 14 residues in the CDR3. Via MiXCR, TCRdb re-called the 5' RACE reads, giving one row per CDR3 protein. The table shows hundreds of thousands of distinct CDR3 sequences, with 7% to 9% occurring only once. This sample comprised PBMCs, obtained 45 days after the first yellow fever vaccination. This rearrangement joins TRBV5-1 to TRBJ2-7; the D call may be TRBD1 or TRBD2 (5 bases each). The receptor was derived from a man between 18 and 29 years old who received the YFV17D yellow fever vaccine. CDR3 in DNA: TGCGCCAGCAGCTTGGGTGACAGCACGGTCCGGGGGTACTTC. Encoded protein: CASSLGDSTVRGYF. The variable domain in full, completed from reference TRBV5-1 and TRBJ2-7, reads KAGVTQTPRYLIKTRGQQVTLSCSPISGHRSVSWYQQTPGQGLQFLFEYFSETQRNKGNFPGRFSGRQFSNSRSEMNVSTLELGDSALYLCASSLGDSTVRGYFGPGTRLTVT.